A selection of T cell receptor beta chains follows, all from one sample in a study of CD8 T cells in ankylosing spondylitis. TCRdb itself ran the 5' RACE reads through MiXCR, one entry per CDR3 protein. The data contain some 840,000 distinct CDR3 sequences, 12% of them seen just once; the ten biggest clones take up 0.51%. Sequencing used blood, either unsorted or a sorted T cell fraction (not recorded which). The source is a male donor with ankylosing spondylitis. CDR3s include the opening cysteine and the closing phenylalanine or tryptophan. Each record gives: D gene, V gene, clone size, J gene, CDR3 DNA, CDR3 protein. D genes are given only for firm matches. The size of a clone is reported for some rows only, either as once, few or many, or as a class for expanded clones.

d_gene: .
v_gene: TRBV10-3
abundance: few
j_gene: TRBJ1-2
CDR3nt: TGTGCCATCAGGGACAGCAACCTCTATGGCTACACCTTC
CDR3aa: CAIRDSNLYGYTF

d_gene: .
v_gene: TRBV4-3
abundance: few
j_gene: TRBJ2-2
CDR3nt: TGCGCCAGCAGCCAAGTATCGGGGGCGGCCGGGGAGCTGTTTTTT
CDR3aa: CASSQVSGAAGELFF

d_gene: TRBD1
v_gene: TRBV12-3/TRBV12-4
abundance: few
j_gene: TRBJ1-2
CDR3nt: TGTGCCAGCAGTTTCGGGACAGGGATCTATGGCTACACCTTC
CDR3aa: CASSFGTGIYGYTF

d_gene: .
v_gene: TRBV6-5
abundance: .
j_gene: TRBJ1-6
CDR3nt: TGTGCCAGCAGTCTCGAGGTCGGCTGGGCACGTTCACCCCTCCACTTT
CDR3aa: CASSLEVGWARSPLHF

d_gene: .
v_gene: TRBV5-1
abundance: .
j_gene: TRBJ1-2
CDR3nt: TGCGCCAGCAGCTTGGGCGCGGCACAGAACTATGGCTACACCTTC
CDR3aa: CASSLGAAQNYGYTF

d_gene: TRBD1
v_gene: TRBV4-3
abundance: .
j_gene: TRBJ2-7
CDR3nt: TGCGCCAGCAGCCAAGGGCTTAGACAGGGTAACGACGAGCAGTACTTC
CDR3aa: CASSQGLRQGNDEQYF

d_gene: .
v_gene: TRBV4-2
abundance: .
j_gene: TRBJ1-2
CDR3nt: TGTGCCAGCAGCCAAAGTTTGGGTGATGGCTACACCTTC
CDR3aa: CASSQSLGDGYTF

d_gene: TRBD2
v_gene: TRBV20-1
abundance: .
j_gene: TRBJ2-3
CDR3nt: TGCAGTGCTAGGGAGCGGGAGTGGGGAACAGATACGCAGTATTTT
CDR3aa: CSAREREWGTDTQYF

d_gene: .
v_gene: TRBV5-1
abundance: many
j_gene: TRBJ2-1
CDR3nt: TGCGCCAGCAGCTTGGTCATAGGACTCAATGAGCAGTTCTTC
CDR3aa: CASSLVIGLNEQFF

d_gene: .
v_gene: TRBV5-1
abundance: few
j_gene: TRBJ2-1
CDR3nt: TGCGCCAGCAGCTTGCAAGGGAGACCCTCCTACAATGAGCAGTTCTTC
CDR3aa: CASSLQGRPSYNEQFF